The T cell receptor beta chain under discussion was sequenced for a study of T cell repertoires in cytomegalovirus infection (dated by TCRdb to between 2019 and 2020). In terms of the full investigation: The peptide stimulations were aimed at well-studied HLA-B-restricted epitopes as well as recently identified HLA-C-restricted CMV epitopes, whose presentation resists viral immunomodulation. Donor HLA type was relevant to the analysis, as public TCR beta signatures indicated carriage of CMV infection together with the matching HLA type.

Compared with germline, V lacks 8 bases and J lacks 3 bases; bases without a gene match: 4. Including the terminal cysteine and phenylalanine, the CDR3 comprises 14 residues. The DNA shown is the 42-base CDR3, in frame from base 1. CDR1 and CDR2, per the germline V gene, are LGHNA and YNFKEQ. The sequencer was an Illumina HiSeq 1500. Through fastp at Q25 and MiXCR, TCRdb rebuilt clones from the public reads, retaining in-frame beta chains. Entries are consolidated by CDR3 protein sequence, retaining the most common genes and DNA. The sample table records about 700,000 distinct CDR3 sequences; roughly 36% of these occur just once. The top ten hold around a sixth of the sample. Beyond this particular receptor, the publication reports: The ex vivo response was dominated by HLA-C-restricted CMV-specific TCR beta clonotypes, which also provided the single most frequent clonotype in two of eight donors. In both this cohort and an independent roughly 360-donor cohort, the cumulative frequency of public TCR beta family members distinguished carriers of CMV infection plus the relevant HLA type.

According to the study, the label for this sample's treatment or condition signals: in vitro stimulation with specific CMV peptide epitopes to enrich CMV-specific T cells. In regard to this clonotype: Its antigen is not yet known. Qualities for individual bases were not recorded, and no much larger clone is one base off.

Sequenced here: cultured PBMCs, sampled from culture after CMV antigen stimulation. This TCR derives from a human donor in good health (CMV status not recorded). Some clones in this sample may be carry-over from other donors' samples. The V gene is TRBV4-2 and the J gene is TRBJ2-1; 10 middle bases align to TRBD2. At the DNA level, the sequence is TGTGCCAGCGGTCCTAGCGGGAGCTACAATGAGCAGTTCTTC. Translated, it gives CASGPSGSYNEQFF.